This TCR beta chain was obtained from a study of PD-L1 blockade in urothelial cancer. Turning to the study itself: About 90% of the 29 patients were men with bladder-origin urothelial cancer. A median of 141,255 T cells was found in the blood samples. The researchers analyzed blood 3 weeks (second dose) and 6 weeks after treatment start.

Study conclusions and caveats: Blood TCR clonality below the median before treatment was a predictor of better survival.

For this clone: Its antigen is still unknown.

The CDR3 is 19 amino acids. The junction had 14 bases not matched to a gene; V was cut back by 5 bases and J by 3 bases. CDR1 is SGHVS, CDR2 FQNEAQ, per germline. TCRdb keeps only in-frame clones here, not all; method: immunoSEQ multiplex PCR. The data contain more than 20,000 clones, around 85% of them singletons. The material sequenced was PBMCs, taken around atezolizumab (anti-PD-L1) treatment. The sequence derives from a man over 45 with urothelial cancer. The chain carries TRBV7-8 and TRBJ2-7; 15 positions agree with TRBD2. CDR3 loop: CASSVRKPPGLAGGYEQYF. CDR3 sequence (DNA): TGTGCCAGCAGCGTTAGAAAGCCCCCGGGACTAGCGGGGGGCTACGAGCAGTACTTC.